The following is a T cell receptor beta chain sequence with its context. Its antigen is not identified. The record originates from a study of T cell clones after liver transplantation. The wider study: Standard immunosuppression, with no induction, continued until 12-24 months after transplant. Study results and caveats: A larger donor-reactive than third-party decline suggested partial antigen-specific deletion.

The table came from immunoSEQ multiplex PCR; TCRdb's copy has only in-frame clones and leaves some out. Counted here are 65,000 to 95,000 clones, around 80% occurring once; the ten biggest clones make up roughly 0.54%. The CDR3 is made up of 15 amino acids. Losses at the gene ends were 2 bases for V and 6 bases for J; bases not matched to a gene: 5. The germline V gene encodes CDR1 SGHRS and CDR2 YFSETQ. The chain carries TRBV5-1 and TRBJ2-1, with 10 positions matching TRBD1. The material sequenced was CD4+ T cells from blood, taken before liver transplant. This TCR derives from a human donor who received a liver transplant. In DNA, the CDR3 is TGCGCCAGCAGCTTTTGGGGACAGGGGTCCAATGAGCAGTTCTTC. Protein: CASSFWGQGSNEQFF.